A selection of T cell receptor beta chains follows, all from one sample in a study of cytomegalovirus exposure and HLA in healthy donors. Assay used: immunoSEQ multiplex PCR; TCRdb lists only in-frame clones, some missing. The sample lists 150,000 to 200,000 clones; roughly four fifths were seen once. Material: PBMCs. Every receptor here comes from a girl aged 2 to 10 in good health and CMV-seropositive. CDR3s include the opening cysteine and the closing phenylalanine or tryptophan. A D gene is named only where the DNA matches it firmly. The listing skips clone size in some rows; elsewhere it reads once, few, many or a size class.

d_call	clone_size	v_call	j_call	cdr3_nt	cdr3_aa
TRBD1	.	TRBV2	TRBJ2-5	TGTGCCAGCAAGGGAACAGGGGGAGAGACCCAGTACTTC	CASKGTGGETQYF
.	.	TRBV7-9	TRBJ2-5	TGTGCCAGCAGCTTATCCGGGCAAGAGACCCAGTACTTC	CASSLSGQETQYF
.	.	TRBV7-9	TRBJ2-3	TGTGCCAGCAGCTCGGGGACTGGCACAGATACGCAGTATTTT	CASSSGTGTDTQYF
.	.	TRBV5-1	TRBJ1-2	TGCGCCAGCAGCGCACCTCAGTCCTATGGCTACACCTTC	CASSAPQSYGYTF
TRBD2	once	TRBV28	TRBJ2-7	TGTGCCAGCAGTTTATTTCCTAGCGGGAGCTCCTACGAGCAGTACTTC	CASSLFPSGSSYEQYF
TRBD1	.	TRBV5-6	TRBJ2-7	TGTGCCAGCAGACTGGACAGGGACGAGCAGTACTTC	CASRLDRDEQYF
.	.	TRBV5-1	TRBJ2-7	TGCGCCAGCAGCCCGGATGTCGGGGGCTACGAGCAGTACTTC	CASSPDVGGYEQYF
.	.	TRBV25-1	TRBJ1-2	TGTGCCTCCCAGGGTCCCTATGGCTACACCTTC	CASQGPYGYTF
TRBD2	.	TRBV7-9	TRBJ2-6	TGTGCCAGCAGCTTAGGAGATAGCGGGATACGTTCTGGGGCCAACGTCCTGACTTTC	CASSLGDSGIRSGANVLTF
.	.	TRBV2	TRBJ2-7	TGTGCCAGCAGTGAATTGGGGGCCCCCTACGAGCAGTACTTC	CASSELGAPYEQYF
TRBD1	.	TRBV30	TRBJ1-1	TGTGCCTGGAGTGTGGACAGGAAGGAGGCTGAAGCTTTCTTT	CAWSVDRKEAEAFF
TRBD1	.	TRBV5-4	TRBJ1-2	TGTGCCAGCAGCTTGATGGGACAGGGTAATTCCCTGTCCCGCGGCTACACCTTC	CASSLMGQGNSLSRGYTF
.	.	TRBV28	TRBJ2-3	TGTGCCAGCAGTTTTCTATCCCTCTTGGGACTAGATACGCAGTATTTT	CASSFLSLLGLDTQYF
.	once	TRBV4-1	TRBJ1-3	TGCGCCAGCAGCCATCTTCAGGGCCTCTCTGGAAACACCATATATTTT	CASSHLQGLSGNTIYF
.	.	TRBV7-9	TRBJ2-3	TGTGCCAGCACACTAAGCACAGATACGCAGTATTTT	CASTLSTDTQYF
.	.	TRBV29-1	TRBJ1-5	TGCAGCGTTGAAATGGGGGGGAATCAGCCCCAGCATTTT	CSVEMGGNQPQHF